This TCR beta chain was recorded in a study of T cell repertoires in cytomegalovirus infection. Background on the study: Peptides in the study included HLA-C-restricted and HLA-B-restricted CMV epitopes. Based on public TCR beta signatures, there were indications of CMV infection and of a matching HLA type. Points from the study as a whole: Using cumulative public TCR beta family frequency, the authors identified those who carried CMV together with the relevant HLA. HLA-C-restricted TCR beta clonotypes specific for CMV led the ex vivo response.

The CDR3 contains 15 residues. Trimming removed 3 bases from V and 2 bases from J, with 11 bases in between. The V gene's germline CDR1 is MDHEN and CDR2 SYDVKM. This clonotype was counted ten times or more. Antigen unknown. TCRdb reprocessed the reads with MiXCR, giving one entry per CDR3 protein. The sample comprises 600,000 to 700,000 distinct CDR3 sequences, 30% to 35% of which are singletons, and roughly 18% rests with the top ten. Material: cultured PBMCs, obtained from culture after CMV antigen stimulation. V gene TRBV28 combines with J gene TRBJ1-5; D is uncertain. This TCR came from a human donor in good health (CMV status not recorded). Some clones in this sample may be carry-over from other donors' samples. This chain's CDR3 is CASSLLPLGNQPQHF. CDR3 nucleotides: TGTGCCAGCAGTTTGTTACCCCTGGGCAATCAGCCCCAGCATTTT. Using reference TRBV28 and TRBJ1-5 for the parts outside the CDR3, the full variable domain is DVKVTQSSRYLVKRTGEKVFLECVQDMDHENMFWYRQDPGLGLRLIYFSYDVKMKEKGDIPEGYSVSREKKERFSLILESASTNQTSMYLCASSLLPLGNQPQHFGDGTRLSIL.